The clone carrying this T cell receptor (beta chain) was counted many times. Its antigen is unidentified. This entry comes from a study of T cells in Graves' hyperthyroidism and ophthalmopathy. Study outcomes and limitations: Separating ophthalmopathy from stable hyperthyroidism was achieved by a 13 V-J model.

Amplified TCR beta CDR3 regions derived from RNA transcripts. In the first-round RT-PCR of the TCR CDR3, the HTBI primer set was used. MiXCR, applied by TCRdb to the multiplex PCR reads, yields one record per CDR3 protein. This table has 350,000 to 450,000 distinct CDR3 sequences, approximately 18% appearing once. This CDR3 comprises 17 residues. Trimming removed 5 bases from V and 5 bases from J; junction bases left unmatched: 12. The germline CDR1 and CDR2 sequences are ENHRY and SYGVKD. The hyperthyroidism was newly diagnosed and had lasted under 2 months; the patients were aged 18 to 65. Exclusion followed for patients with uncontrolled infection, other autoimmune disease, pregnancy or lactation. Fresh peripheral blood, under 11 ml, yielded the PBMCs.

The TCR comes from a woman in her 30s with Graves' hyperthyroidism that later progressed to Graves' ophthalmopathy. The chain couples TRBV10-3 to TRBJ2-1; 10 bases align to TRBD1. Sequences were obtained from blood. The DNA for the CDR3 is TGTGCCATCAGTCATGGGACAGGGGCAAGCCTCCACAATGAGCAGTTCTTC. It translates to CAISHGTGASLHNEQFF.